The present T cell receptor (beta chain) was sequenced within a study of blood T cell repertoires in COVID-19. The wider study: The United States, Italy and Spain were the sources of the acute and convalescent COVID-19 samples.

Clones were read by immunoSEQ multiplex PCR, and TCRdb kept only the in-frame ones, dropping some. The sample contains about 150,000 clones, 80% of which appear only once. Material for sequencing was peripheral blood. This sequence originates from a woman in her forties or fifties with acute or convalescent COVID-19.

The CDR3, as DNA: TGTGCCAGCAGCCCGCCGGCGGGACTAGCGGGAACGAACACCGGGGAGCTGTTTTTT. It encodes CASSPPAGLAGTNTGELFF. This chain joins TRBV7-9 and TRBJ2-2; 13 positions agree with TRBD2. The CDR3 has 19 residues. Germline V gene data show CDR1 as SEHNR and CDR2 as FQNEAQ (reference sequence). V lost 5 bases to trimming and J lost 0 bases; unmatched junction nucleotides: 9.